This T cell receptor beta chain was sequenced during a study of blood T cell repertoires in COVID-19 (dated by TCRdb to 2018 to 2020). General notes on the study: The collaborator samples originated in the United States, Italy and Spain and spanned the acute and convalescent phases of COVID-19. The material from the prospective study consisted of cDNA or gDNA derived from T cells, B-cell-depleted T cells, or PBMCs. The dataset comprised deeply sampled blood TCRbeta repertoires from subjects exposed to, actively infected with, or recovered from COVID-19. The repertoires were released in a freely available public database intended as a resource for research on the immune response to SARS-CoV-2. The samples were drawn from the first 160 participants of the ongoing ImmuneRACE study and from over 950 subjects provided by 6 global collaborators. Nearly every sample came with metadata listing a de-identified subject ID, COVID-19 status, age in years and sex. Where available, HLA class I and class II types were obtained from metadata supplied by the sample provider rather than from assay-based typing. Overall study results and their limits: Clinical and demographic metadata were provided uncurated, with the amount varying by source and participant.

V lost 5 bases and J lost 4 bases; the stretch between them is 16 bases long. As encoded in the germline V gene (reference sequence), CDR1 is LNHDA while CDR2 is SQIVND. The CDR3 has 15 amino acids, counting the end cysteine and phenylalanine. This entry keeps only the CDR3 DNA: 45 bases, framed from base 1. TCRbeta CDR3 regions were amplified from genomic DNA using the immunoSEQ Assay, a bias-controlled multiplex PCR. The authors processed their data as follows. The number of nucleated cells in each sample was estimated from the amplification of reference gene primers within the assay. Sequence reads were collapsed and filtered to measure the absolute abundance of every unique TCRbeta CDR3 rearrangement. Productive Simpson clonality was computed per sample as the square root of Simpson's diversity index over productive rearrangements. TCRdb mirrors the immuneACCESS table, restricted to in-frame sequences. Some clones are absent from its copies; in checked studies, under half trace to an unresolved V gene, and the reason for the others is unknown. V and J calls and clone size are those listed in that table; D and trimming were worked out from the DNA. For this sample there are approximately 25,000 clones; more than 80% appear just once. The ten largest clonotypes hold approximately 12% of the sample.

Concerning this clone itself: Its antigen remains undetermined. Within one base of it there is no much larger clone, and no base qualities were kept.

Each collaborating institution followed its own protocols to collect whole blood in K2EDTA tubes. For TCRbeta analysis, collaborator samples were shipped as frozen whole blood, as isolated PBMCs, or as DNA extracted from either sample type. The sequenced sample consisted of peripheral blood. This TCR was recovered from a woman over 75 with active or convalescent COVID-19. The V and J genes are TRBV19 and TRBJ2-3; the D gene cannot be resolved reliably. In nucleotides, the sequence is TGTGCCAGTAGTTTTCTTGCCACACGTTCAGATACGCAGTATTTT. Its protein product is CASSFLATRSDTQYF. The full variable domain, completed from the reference TRBV19 and TRBJ2-3 proteins outside the CDR3, reads DGGITQSPKYLFRKEGQNVTLSCEQNLNHDAMYWYRQDPGQGLRLIYYSQIVNDFQKGDIAEGYSVSREKKESFPLTVTSAQKNPTAFYLCASSFLATRSDTQYFGPGTRLTVL.